This TCR beta chain was captured by sequencing in a study of response to subunit inactivated influenza vaccine (dated by TCRdb to between 2018 and 2020). Regarding the complete study: Deep quantitative profiling of the T cell receptor repertoire was used in the study to follow responses to a trivalent subunit inactivated influenza vaccine.

This clonotype was counted many times. The clone's antigen remains unknown. No much larger clone is present one base from it, and per-base qualities are unavailable. Library construction relied on RT-PCR. The instrument was an Illumina HiSeq 2500. TCRdb reanalyzed the raw reads on its own, using fastp at Q25 for trimming and MiXCR for clone calling, and kept in-frame beta chains. Every CDR3 protein is listed once, alongside the most common genes and DNA of its rows. This sample is represented by about 480,000 distinct CDR3 sequences; roughly 9.7% of them were singletons. About 12% of the sample is in the top ten clones. CDR1 and CDR2 were assigned from the germline V gene as MNHEY and SVGAGI. Its CDR3 holds 13 amino acids, cysteine through phenylalanine. Just the 39-base CDR3 DNA is kept, in frame starting at base 1. V is pruned by 6 bases and J by 8 bases, leaving 4 bases of the junction without a gene match.

Paper-wide results and their limitations: The authors proposed that each seasonal influenza vaccination may bring in only a limited number of new T cells.

Reading the label with the study, this specimen's time point is: around 42 days after influenza vaccine administration. Source: PBMCs from blood, taken 35 to 45 days after vaccination. The receptor's source is a man between 50 and 59 years old who received an inactivated influenza vaccine. Donor details come from another sample of the same person, matched by shared clones. In this chain, TRBV6-5 is recombined with TRBJ2-4; 10 bases in between match TRBD1. The sequence in DNA is TGTGCCAGCAGCTTGGGACAGGGGTACATTCAGTACTTC. This sequence encodes CASSLGQGYIQYF.